These 10 T cell receptor beta chains were sequenced from one sample in a study of T cell repertoires in cytomegalovirus infection. TCRdb reprocessed the reads with MiXCR, giving one entry per CDR3 protein. Among hundreds of thousands of distinct CDR3 sequences listed, roughly 15% were seen once. Sequenced sample: PBMCs. Receptor source: a human donor in good health (CMV status not recorded). Some clones in this sample may be carry-over from other donors' samples.

This clonotype came up many times. The chain has TRBV12-3 or TRBV12-4 and TRBJ1-1; 9 positions match TRBD1. The CDR3 has 16 amino acids. The J segment lost 3 bases and the V segment lost 2 bases, leaving 7 bases of the junction unmatched. The CDR3 DNA reads TGTGCCAGCAGTTTATCTGCGACAGGGGGAGACACTGAAGCTTTCTTT. Amino acids: CASSLSATGGDTEAFF.

This clonotype was seen many times. The gene calls are TRBV7-2 and TRBJ1-1, with TRBD1 matching over 8 bases. J lost 0 bases, V lost 5 bases, and 5 bases had no gene match. This CDR3 spans 15 amino acids. The germline V gene encodes CDR1 SGHTA and CDR2 FQGNSA. Written as DNA, the CDR3 is TGTGCCAGCAGCGCCCGACAGGGGATGAACACTGAAGCTTTCTTT. This translates into CASSARQGMNTEAFF.

This clonotype was observed a few times. The chain links TRBV4-2 to TRBJ1-2; the D gene is possibly TRBD1 (6 bases). Germline V lookup: CDR1 LGHNA, CDR2 YNFKEQ. With 4 bases removed from V and 1 base from J, the gap between germline ends came to 19 bases. The CDR3 runs to 17 residues. CDR3 bases: TGTGCCAGCAGCCCGCGGGACACGTCAAACCTTAACTATGGCTACACCTTC. Translation: CASSPRDTSNLNYGYTF.

Only a few counts were recorded for this clonotype. The chain is built from TRBV7-8 and TRBJ2-1, with 10 nucleotides matching TRBD2. The CDR3 length is 13 residues. V dropped 5 bases and J dropped 9; count of bases not matched to a gene: 4. The germline V gene has CDR1 SGHVS and CDR2 FQNEAQ. The CDR3 here is CASSPGLAVEQFF. CDR3 bases: TGTGCCAGCAGCCCCGGACTAGCGGTTGAGCAGTTCTTC.

This sequence joins TRBV9 and TRBJ2-1; 10 bases are a match to TRBD2. CDR1 and CDR2 from the germline V gene are SGDLS and YYNGEE. The trim removed 4 bases at V and 5 bases at J, leaving 6 bases unmatched. CDR3 length: 15 amino acids. This chain's CDR3 is CASSIGTSVHNEQFF. CDR3 in DNA: TGTGCCAGCAGCATTGGGACTAGCGTGCACAATGAGCAGTTCTTC. The variable domain in full, completed from reference TRBV9 and TRBJ2-1, reads DSGVTQTPKHLITATGQRVTLRCSPRSGDLSVYWYQQSLDQGLQFLIQYYNGEERAKGNILERFSAQQFPDLHSELNLSSLELGDSALYFCASSIGTSVHNEQFFGPGTRLTVL.

The chain combines TRBV5-8 with TRBJ2-1; D is uncertain. This CDR3 has 12 amino acids. The ends were cut back, 4 bases at V and 9 bases at J, with 11 bases in the middle. The V gene's germline CDR1 is SGHTS and CDR2 YDEGEE. CDR3 sequence: CASSHLDGEQFF. The CDR3 bases are TGTGCCAGCAGCCACCTTGACGGTGAGCAGTTCTTC.

This clonotype appeared a few times. The rearrangement joins TRBV20-1 to TRBJ2-3, with 7 bases that match TRBD1. Looked up from germline, CDR1 is DFQATT and CDR2 is SNEGSKA (reference sequence). The V segment lost 0 bases and the J segment 2 bases; nucleotides outside the gene matches: 5. There are 15 residues in the CDR3. CDR3 sequence: CSARDWGQITDTQYF. Here the CDR3 DNA reads TGCAGTGCTAGAGATTGGGGACAGATCACAGATACGCAGTATTTT.

This clonotype was recorded many times. The V and J genes are TRBV10-3 and TRBJ2-2, with D possibly matching TRBD1 (6 bases). Germline CDR1 reads ENHRY; CDR2 reads SYGVKD. CDR3 length: 14 amino acids. Trimming pared 11 bases from V and 1 base from J, leaving 14 bases between. The CDR3 DNA sequence: TGTGCCGCCCGAGGGGGAGAGAACACCGGGGAGCTGTTTTTT. It specifies CAARGGENTGELFF.

The chain links TRBV29-1 to TRBJ2-3; D gene unclear. V gave up 6 bases and J gave up 8 bases, with 18 bases separating them. The CDR3 extends over 13 amino acids. The V gene's germline CDR1 is SQVTM and CDR2 ANQGSEA. Here the CDR3 DNA reads TGCAGCGTATCTCCGGGTGGCACGGGTACGCAGTATTTT. Its translation: CSVSPGGTGTQYF.

This clonotype was recorded a few times. The chain has TRBV28 and TRBJ2-5, with D possibly matching TRBD2 (6 bases). V shed 4 bases and J shed 4 bases, with 13 bases lying between them. The germline gives CDR1 MDHEN, CDR2 SYDVKM. The CDR3 is 14 residues long. This CDR3 reads CASSSPFGGETQYF. CDR3 in DNA: TGTGCCAGCAGTTCTCCGTTCGGGGGAGAGACCCAGTACTTC.